These 22 T cell receptor beta chains came from one sample sequenced in a study of Graves' ophthalmopathy and Graves' hyperthyroidism. The study amplified TCR beta CDR3 regions using RNA transcripts. The library came from an HTBI-primed first-round RT-PCR and a second-round multiplex PCR. TCRdb ran MiXCR on the multiplex PCR reads and lists one entry per CDR3 protein. The sample has 560,000 or so distinct CDR3 sequences, roughly 40% seen once. Sequencing used peripheral blood or thyroid tissue (not recorded which). Source of these receptors: an adult man with Graves' hyperthyroidism.

This clonotype was recorded at least ten times. For the CDR3, the DNA is TGTGCCAGTAGTCACCGGGGCCGCCGGCGGGATTCACCCCTCCACTTT. This translates into CASSHRGRRRDSPLHF. This chain connects TRBV19 to TRBJ1-6; a weak D match, TRBD1 (5 bases). The germline CDR1 and CDR2 sequences are LNHDA and SQIVND (reference sequence). This CDR3 has 16 residues. The germline V and J ends were trimmed by 5 bases and 8 bases, with 19 bases remaining between them.

In this sample, this clonotype turned up a few times. The V gene is TRBV27, the J gene TRBJ1-1; a weak D match, TRBD1 (6 bases). V lost 0 bases to trimming and J lost 1 base, with 12 bases between them. This CDR3 contains 16 residues. Germline V gives CDR1 MNHEY, CDR2 SMNVEV (reference sequence). This CDR3 reads CASSLSAGTPNTEAFF. The CDR3 bases are TGTGCCAGCAGTTTATCAGCCGGGACACCGAACACTGAAGCTTTCTTT.

V gene TRBV25-1 combines with J gene TRBJ1-4; TRBD1 matches 8 bases. CDR1 MGHDK and CDR2 SYGVNS come from the germline V gene. The CDR3 consists of 18 residues. After removal of 5 bases from V and 3 bases from J, the junction contained 14 bases not matched to a gene. The CDR3, as DNA: TGTGCCAGCAGTTCACAATACAATGGACAGGGTGCTAATGAAAAACTGTTTTTT. Its translation: CASSSQYNGQGANEKLFF.

In this sample, this clonotype turned up once. The chain combines TRBV6-1 with TRBJ2-7; 8 bases agree with TRBD2. The CDR3 has 17 amino acids. The J segment lost 6 bases and the V segment lost 0 bases, leaving 13 bases of the junction unmatched. CDR1 and CDR2 (germline): MNHNS, SASEGT. The CDR3 sequence is CASSEAHIREGVGEQYF. In DNA, the CDR3 is TGTGCCAGCAGTGAAGCGCATATCCGGGAGGGAGTGGGCGAGCAGTACTTC.

This clonotype was detected many times. The chain is built from TRBV7-8 and TRBJ1-5, with D possibly being TRBD1 (6 bases). The CDR3 covers 15 residues. V was trimmed by 6 bases and J by 0 bases, leaving 12 bases between them. Looked up from germline, CDR1 is SGHVS and CDR2 is FQNEAQ. The DNA of the CDR3 is TGTGCCAGCAGTCCAGGGGTGGTTAGCAATCAGCCCCAGCATTTT. Encoded protein: CASSPGVVSNQPQHF.

The J gene is TRBJ2-5, the V gene TRBV29-1; D ambiguous. The CDR3 sequence is 15 residues long. V was shortened by 1 base and J by 4 bases, with 16 bases between the two germline ends. In germline, CDR1 is SQVTM, CDR2 ANQGSEA. CDR3 region: CSVEASGIRGETQYF. Here the CDR3 DNA reads TGCAGCGTTGAAGCTTCTGGGATCCGCGGAGAGACCCAGTACTTC.

The table lists this clonotype with many counts. The chain couples TRBV7-9 to TRBJ1-1; no firm D call. The germline gives CDR1 SEHNR, CDR2 FQNEAQ (reference sequence). This CDR3 spans 14 amino acids. Deletions cut 3 bases from V and 3 bases from J, with 11 bases between. CDR3 sequence: CASSFSGMDTEAFF. CDR3 in DNA: TGTGCCAGCAGCTTTTCAGGCATGGACACTGAAGCTTTCTTT.

In this sample, this clonotype turned up many times. At one of its ends the junction is not consistent with the germline gene, which may arise from a read error. The chain has TRBV7-7 and TRBJ2-7, with D possibly matching TRBD1 (6 bases). Per the germline V gene, CDR1 is SSHAT and CDR2 is FNYEAQ (reference sequence). The CDR3 loop spans 13 amino acids. The CDR3: CASSPGQYYEQYF. The CDR3 bases are TGTGCTAGCAGCCCAGGACAGTACTACGAGCAGTACTTC.

The gene calls are TRBV5-6 and TRBJ2-7; D perhaps matches TRBD2 (7 bases). The assigned J gene may be wrong: the sequence end matches TRBJ2-4 better. CDR1 is SGHDT and CDR2 is YYEEEE in the germline V gene. The CDR3 sequence is 16 residues long. The CDR3 nucleotides are TGTGCCAGCAGCTTGGTAGGGGGGGAACCCAAAAACATTCAGTACTTC. It specifies CASSLVGGEPKNIQYF.

This clonotype appeared many times. This chain links TRBV20-1 with TRBJ1-2, with 7 positions matching TRBD1. The CDR3 sequence is 14 residues long. Trimming at V came to 4 bases and at J to 7 bases, leaving 12 bases not matched to a gene. From germline, CDR1 is DFQATT and CDR2 SNEGSKA (reference sequence). The CDR3 bases are TGCAGTGCTAATAGGGGACAGACTATGGGTGGCTACACCTTC. Protein: CSANRGQTMGGYTF.

This clonotype was seen only a few times. The J gene is TRBJ2-7, the V gene TRBV29-1; 10 bases are a match to TRBD2. The trim removed 2 bases at V and 6 bases at J, leaving 4 bases unmatched. Per germline, CDR1 SQVTM and CDR2 ANQGSEA. This CDR3 is 13 amino acids long. The CDR3 here is CSVESSGSPEQYF. For the CDR3, the DNA is TGCAGCGTTGAATCTAGCGGGAGCCCCGAGCAGTACTTC.

In its sample, this clonotype was seen many times. The CDR3 loop reads CASSYSPTGDTEAFF. For the CDR3, the DNA is TGTGCCAGCAGTTACTCCCCTACAGGGGACACTGAAGCTTTCTTT. This chain uses TRBV6-5 with TRBJ1-1; 7 bases agree with TRBD1. V lost 0 bases and J lost 3; bases outside the gene matches: 4. This CDR3 contains 15 residues. Looked up from germline, CDR1 is MNHEY and CDR2 is SVGAGI.

This chain connects TRBV9 to TRBJ2-5; perhaps TRBD2 as D (8 bases). Germline loops: CDR1 SGDLS, CDR2 YYNGEE. This CDR3 is built from 17 residues. V shed 1 base and J shed 4 bases, with 20 bases lying between them. The CDR3 DNA reads as TGTGCCAGCAGCGTATCTGACGGGAGGGGGCATGGAGAGACCCAGTACTTC. This gives the protein CASSVSDGRGHGETQYF.

As regards this clonotype: Possible read error: a much larger clone is one base away. This chain joins TRBV7-6 and TRBJ1-5; 8 bases match TRBD1. The germline V gene encodes CDR1 SGHVS and CDR2 FNYEAQ. The CDR3 has 14 residues. The V gene end was trimmed by 5 bases and the J gene end by 9 bases; junction bases not matched to a gene: 9. CDR3 in DNA: TGTGCCAGCAGCCCAGGACAGGGTTATCGGCCCCAGCATTTT. Protein product: CASSPGQGYRPQHF. The full variable domain, completed using reference TRBV7-6 and TRBJ1-5, is GAGVSQSPRYKVTKRGQDVALRCDPISGHVSLYWYRQALGQGPEFLTYFNYEAQQDKSGLPNDRFSAERPEGSISTLTIQRTEQRDSAMYRCASSPGQGYRPQHFGDGTRLSIL.

Concerning this clonotype itself: The conserved closing phenylalanine or tryptophan is absent in this CDR3, likely reflecting a read error. The gene calls are TRBV2 and TRBJ2-5; D may be TRBD2 (7 bases). The germline CDR1 and CDR2 sequences are SNHLY and FYNNEI. This CDR3 contains 15 residues. Deletions cut 6 bases from V and 5 bases from J, with 19 bases between. The CDR3 loop is CASSPDGGRWETQYY. Written as DNA, the CDR3 is TGTGCCAGCAGCCCGGACGGGGGGCGGTGGGAGACCCAGTACTAC.

This clonotype was seen a handful of times. V is TRBV19 and J is TRBJ1-1; D gene uncertain. Germline CDR1 and CDR2: LNHDA and SQIVND (reference sequence). V lost 3 bases and J 6 bases, leaving 11 bases between the germline ends. The CDR3 runs to 13 residues. CDR3 loop: CASSIWGLAEAFF. The CDR3 nucleotides read TGTGCCAGTAGTATCTGGGGTCTCGCTGAAGCTTTCTTT.

This chain links TRBV12-5 with TRBJ2-7; no clear D gene. Deletions cut 1 base from V and 3 bases from J, with 10 bases between. This CDR3 has 14 residues. Looked up from germline, CDR1 is LGHNT and CDR2 is FRNRAP. The CDR3 DNA is TGTGCTAGTGGTTTGGGACAACCGATCTACGAGCAGTACTTC. Translation gives CASGLGQPIYEQYF.

Many counts were recorded for this clonotype. The chain recombines TRBV2 with TRBJ1-2, with a tentative D call TRBD1 (5 bases). Germline CDR1 and CDR2: SNHLY and FYNNEI. This CDR3 has 13 amino acids. Trimming cost V 5 bases and J 8 bases, with 15 bases left between them. CDR3 in amino acids: CASSYTSGSGYTF. CDR3 coding DNA: TGTGCCAGCAGTTATACATCAGGGTCCGGCTACACCTTC.

This clonotype came up a few times. The rearrangement links TRBV24-1 to TRBJ2-5; 8 bases align to TRBD2. The J call is uncertain, as TRBJ2-1 better fits the DNA end. Germline lookup yields CDR1 KGHDR and CDR2 SFDVKD. The CDR3 totals 13 residues. The CDR3 region has the DNA TGTGCCACCAGCGGGACTAGTCTTTATGAGCAGTTCTTC. It yields the protein CATSGTSLYEQFF.

This clonotype has a count of ten or more. J is TRBJ1-6 and V is TRBV9; the D gene is possibly TRBD1 (5 bases). The germline V gene has CDR1 SGDLS and CDR2 YYNGEE. V was shortened by 0 bases and J by 9 bases, with 10 bases between the two germline ends. The length of the CDR3 is 14 residues. CDR3 DNA: TGTGCCAGCAGCGTAGGTGACAGTACTTCACCCCTCCACTTT. Translation: CASSVGDSTSPLHF. The full variable domain, in which reference TRBV9 and TRBJ1-6 provide the parts outside the CDR3, is DSGVTQTPKHLITATGQRVTLRCSPRSGDLSVYWYQQSLDQGLQFLIQYYNGEERAKGNILERFSAQQFPDLHSELNLSSLELGDSALYFCASSVGDSTSPLHFGNGTRLTVT.

This clonotype was seen at least ten times. The rearrangement joins TRBV7-2 to TRBJ2-7; 10 bases line up with TRBD1. Germline V lookup: CDR1 SGHTA, CDR2 FQGNSA. J lost 1 base, V lost 5 bases, and 11 bases had no gene match. This CDR3 has 17 amino acids. CDR3 amino acids: CASSLSGTGVISYEQYF. DNA for the CDR3: TGTGCCAGCAGCCTAAGCGGGACAGGGGTTATATCCTACGAGCAGTACTTC.

Ten or more counts support this clonotype. The chain is built from TRBV12-3 or TRBV12-4 and TRBJ1-2; a possible D gene is TRBD1 (6 bases). This CDR3 region has 14 residues. V lost 6 bases, J lost 10 bases, and 21 bases lay in between. In DNA form, the CDR3 reads TGTGCCAGCAGCTCCTCGACAGGCCGCGATGTCTACACCTTC. Its protein product is CASSSSTGRDVYTF.